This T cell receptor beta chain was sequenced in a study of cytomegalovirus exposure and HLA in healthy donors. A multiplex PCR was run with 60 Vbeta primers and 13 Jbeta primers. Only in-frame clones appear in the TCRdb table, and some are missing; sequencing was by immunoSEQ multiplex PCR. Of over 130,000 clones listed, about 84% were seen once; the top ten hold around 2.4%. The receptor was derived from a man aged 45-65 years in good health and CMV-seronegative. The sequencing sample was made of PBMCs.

The CDR3 spells CASSEVGAPAEAFF. In DNA form, the CDR3 reads TGTGCCAGCAGTGAAGTGGGGGCACCGGCTGAAGCTTTCTTT. The chain links TRBV6-1 to TRBJ1-1, with D possibly being TRBD1 (6 bases). CDR1 MNHNS and CDR2 SASEGT come from the germline V gene. V gave up 1 base and J gave up 6 bases, with 12 bases separating them. The CDR3 consists of 14 residues.